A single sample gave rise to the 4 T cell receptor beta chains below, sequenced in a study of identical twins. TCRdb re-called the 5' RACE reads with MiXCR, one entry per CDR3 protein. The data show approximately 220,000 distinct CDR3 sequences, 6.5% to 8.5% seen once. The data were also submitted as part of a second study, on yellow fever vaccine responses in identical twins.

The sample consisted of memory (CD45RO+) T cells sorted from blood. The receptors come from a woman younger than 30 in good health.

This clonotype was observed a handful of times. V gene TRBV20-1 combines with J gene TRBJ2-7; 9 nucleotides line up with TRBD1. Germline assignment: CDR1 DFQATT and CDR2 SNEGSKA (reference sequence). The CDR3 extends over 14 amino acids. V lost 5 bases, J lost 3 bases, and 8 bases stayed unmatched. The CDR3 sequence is CSALTGQGRYEQYF. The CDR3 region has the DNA TGCAGTGCTCTAACGGGACAGGGACGCTACGAGCAGTACTTC.

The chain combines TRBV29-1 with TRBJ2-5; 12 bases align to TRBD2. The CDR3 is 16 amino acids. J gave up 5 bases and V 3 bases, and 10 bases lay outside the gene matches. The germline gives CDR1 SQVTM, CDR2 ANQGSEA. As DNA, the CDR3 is TGCAGCGTTGATCGACTAGCGGGAGCGCGTCCGGAGACCCAGTACTTC. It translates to CSVDRLAGARPETQYF.

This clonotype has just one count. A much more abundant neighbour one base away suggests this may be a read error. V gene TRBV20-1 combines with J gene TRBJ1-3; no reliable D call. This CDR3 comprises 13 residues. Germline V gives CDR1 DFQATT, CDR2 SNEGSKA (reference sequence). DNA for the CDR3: TGCGGTGCTAGTGATCTGGCTGGAAACACCATATATTTT. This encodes CGASDLAGNTIYF.

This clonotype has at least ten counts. CDR3 nucleotide sequence: TGTGCCAGCAGGAAAACGGGGGCGAACACCGGGGAGCTGTTTTTT. It specifies CASRKTGANTGELFF. The V and J genes are TRBV2 and TRBJ2-2, with D maybe TRBD2 (6 bases). Deletions cut 6 bases from V and 0 bases from J, with 11 bases between. The CDR3 is made up of 15 amino acids. CDR1 is SNHLY, CDR2 FYNNEI, per germline.